This T cell receptor beta chain was sequenced during a study of technical replicates of blood from several donors. Data came from immunoSEQ multiplex PCR; TCRdb stores just in-frame clones and leaves some out. Among tens of thousands of clones, 92% were seen once, and the ten largest hold 0.35% to 0.45%. CDR3 length equals 14 residues. V dropped 2 bases and J dropped 5; count of bases not matched to a gene: 6. Germline CDR1 reads SGHRS; CDR2 reads YFSETQ. Sequencing was done on a sample of T cells isolated from PBMCs. This clonotype originated in a human donor in good health. The chain joins TRBV5-1 to TRBJ2-5; 7 bases agree with TRBD1. For the CDR3, the DNA is TGCGCCAGCAGCTTCCGACAGGGTCTGGAGACCCAGTACTTC. It encodes CASSFRQGLETQYF.